Shown below are 18 T cell receptor beta chains from a single sample sequenced in a study of blood T cells in healthy people across ages (dated by TCRdb to the mid-2010s). The library was produced with 5' RACE. TCRdb shows the sequencer as Illumina HiSeq 2500. A second PCR of roughly 6 to 11 cycles was run with a J-beta primer mix and a sample-barcoded 5' primer. The public reads were reanalyzed by TCRdb: fastp trimming at Q25, MiXCR alignment, in-frame beta chains only. CDR3 protein duplicates are merged, each entry listing the most common genes and DNA. In this sample the table shows about 640,000 distinct CDR3 sequences, around 54% of which occur a single time. The ten largest clones take up roughly 34% of the sample. Sequencing was carried out using blood. These TCRs come from a man aged 55 to 69 in good health.

This clonotype has at least ten counts. The chain uses TRBV12-3 or TRBV12-4 and TRBJ1-1, with a weak D call TRBD1 (6 bases). V was clipped by 5 bases and J by 1 base, with 14 bases between them. The CDR3 sequence is 15 residues long. The CDR3 reads CASSQQGAGNTEAFF. DNA for the CDR3: TGTGCCAGCAGTCAACAGGGAGCTGGGAACACTGAAGCTTTCTTT.

This clonotype was observed once. The junction differs from germline at one of its ends, possibly a read error. CDR3 DNA sequence: TGTGCCAGTGACAGGGACCTCGGGGAGACCCAGTACTTC. Translated: CASDRDLGETQYF. The J gene is TRBJ2-5, the V gene TRBV12-5, with 7 bases matching TRBD1. CDR3 length: 13 residues. Germline V CDR1 and CDR2: LGHNT, FRNRAP.

This clonotype occurred a few times. J is TRBJ1-2 and V is TRBV7-2; possibly TRBD1 for D (5 bases). Trimming removed 5 bases at V and 2 bases at J, with 15 bases between. This CDR3 is 15 amino acids long. Germline CDR1 SGHTA, CDR2 FQGNSA. The CDR3 is CASSPGGTLNYGYTF. The CDR3 nucleotides read TGTGCCAGCAGCCCCGGTGGGACCCTCAACTATGGCTACACCTTC.

The chain uses TRBV28 and TRBJ1-1; no firm D call. Germline V lookup: CDR1 MDHEN, CDR2 SYDVKM. The CDR3 spans 13 residues. Trimming removed 3 bases from V and 4 bases from J, with 9 bases in between. The CDR3, as DNA: TGTGCCAGCAGTTTCATGCGTGGCACTGAAGCTTTCTTT. Translated: CASSFMRGTEAFF.

The rearrangement uses TRBV20-1 and TRBJ2-5, with a tentative D call TRBD2 (7 bases). Trimming left V 5 bases short and J 3 bases short, with 13 bases between. The CDR3 consists of 13 residues. Germline V gene data show CDR1 as DFQATT and CDR2 as SNEGSKA (reference sequence). This chain's CDR3 is CSAHGGPEETQYF. The DNA of the CDR3 is TGCAGTGCTCACGGGGGGCCAGAAGAGACCCAGTACTTC.

This clonotype was seen only a few times. V gene TRBV7-2 combines with J gene TRBJ2-1, with D tentatively TRBD1 (6 bases). Deletions cut 4 bases from V and 4 bases from J, with 14 bases between. CDR1 is SGHTA and CDR2 is FQGNSA in the germline V gene. This CDR3 contains 15 residues. The CDR3 reads CASSSTGQIYNEQFF. CDR3 in DNA: TGTGCCAGCAGCTCTACAGGGCAAATATACAATGAGCAGTTCTTC.

The chain carries TRBV20-1 and TRBJ2-5, with 8 nucleotides matching TRBD1. Trimming took 4 bases from V and 1 from J; bases not matched to a gene: 8. This CDR3 has 15 residues. Per germline, CDR1 DFQATT and CDR2 SNEGSKA (reference sequence). The CDR3 DNA sequence: TGCAGTGCTAATGACCCCAGGGGGCCCCAAGAGACCCAGTACTTC. Its translation: CSANDPRGPQETQYF.

A remark on this clonotype: The conserved phenylalanine or tryptophan normally closing the CDR3 is absent here, so this likely arose from a read error. It is unclear where the CDR3 begins or ends on the DNA, so no DNA is shown, and the CDR3 is as TCRdb lists it. The chain combines TRBV4-2 with TRBJ2-1; the table's D call of TRBD2 was not tested on the DNA. Germline V gives CDR1 LGHNA, CDR2 YNFKEQ. The CDR3 is 17 residues long, counting both termini. CDR3 region: CASSQNGGGAFGEQFFG.

The V gene is TRBV7-2, the J gene TRBJ1-2, with 8 bases fitting TRBD1. The trim removed 2 bases at V and 3 bases at J, leaving 8 bases unmatched. Germline V gives CDR1 SGHTA, CDR2 FQGNSA. The CDR3 is 16 amino acids. CDR3 sequence: CASSLRAGGRDYGYTF. The CDR3 coding sequence is TGTGCCAGCAGCTTACGCGCAGGGGGCCGCGACTATGGCTACACCTTC.

V and J are TRBV4-2 and TRBJ2-5, with TRBD2 matching over 9 bases. Germline lookup yields CDR1 LGHNA and CDR2 YNFKEQ. The J segment lost 5 bases and the V segment lost 0 bases, leaving 7 bases of the junction unmatched. The CDR3 is 16 amino acids. The CDR3 loop reads CASSQDGTSPSETQYF. As DNA, the CDR3 is TGTGCCAGCAGCCAAGACGGGACTAGCCCCTCCGAGACCCAGTACTTC.

The chain carries TRBV20-1 and TRBJ1-2, with D perhaps TRBD1 (6 bases). The CDR3 totals 14 residues. Germline loops: CDR1 DFQATT, CDR2 SNEGSKA (reference sequence). Trimming took off 0 bases at V and 4 bases at J, with 12 bases between the two ends. DNA of the CDR3: TGCAGTGCTAGAGATCGAACAGGGAGCTATGGCTACACCTTC. This gives the protein CSARDRTGSYGYTF.

The chain couples TRBV6-1 to TRBJ2-2, with 11 bases identical to TRBD2. CDR1 MNHNS and CDR2 SASEGT come from the germline V gene. J gave up 5 bases and V 7 bases, and 15 bases lay outside the gene matches. This CDR3 is built from 18 residues. DNA for the CDR3: TGTGCCAGCACTAAGACCCCCCTAGCGGGGGGTTGGACCGGGGAGCTGTTTTTT. It yields the protein CASTKTPLAGGWTGELFF.

The chain combines TRBV5-1 with TRBJ2-1, with 11 bases lining up with TRBD2. Germline V CDR1 and CDR2: SGHRS, YFSETQ. CDR3 length: 21 amino acids. V gave up 0 bases and J gave up 0 bases; unmatched junction bases: 14. Here the CDR3 DNA reads TGCGCCAGCAGCTTGGAAGGTGGTCTAGCGGGGGGCCGGGGCTCCTACAATGAGCAGTTCTTC. It encodes CASSLEGGLAGGRGSYNEQFF.

The chain couples TRBV7-8 to TRBJ2-1; D call uncertain. This CDR3 has 13 amino acids. The germline gives CDR1 SGHVS, CDR2 FQNEAQ. Trimming took off 1 base at V and 9 bases at J, with 10 bases between the two ends. The CDR3 reads CASSLGEDSEQFF. DNA for the CDR3: TGTGCCAGCAGCTTAGGGGAAGATAGTGAGCAGTTCTTC.

This rearrangement joins TRBV20-1 to TRBJ2-7, with 8 bases identical to TRBD2. CDR3 length: 14 amino acids. Germline-derived CDR1 and CDR2 are DFQATT and SNEGSKA (reference sequence). V lost 4 bases and J lost 3; bases outside the gene matches: 8. CDR3 amino acids: CSATQAGVGYEQYF. The CDR3 nucleotides are TGCAGTGCTACCCAAGCGGGGGTCGGCTACGAGCAGTACTTC.

This clonotype was seen a handful of times. The J gene is TRBJ2-7, the V gene TRBV7-2; a possible D gene is TRBD2 (5 bases). Trimming took off 5 bases at V and 3 bases at J, with 14 bases between the two ends. The CDR3 sequence is 14 residues long. Germline CDR1 SGHTA, CDR2 FQGNSA. The CDR3 DNA follows: TGTGCCAGCAGCCCCGGGGTGGGTGTCTACGAGCAGTACTTC. Translated, it gives CASSPGVGVYEQYF.

The chain employs TRBV2 and TRBJ2-7, with a tentative D call TRBD1 (6 bases). Between the trimmed V and J ends, which lost 3 bases and 3 bases, there was a span of 18 bases. The CDR3 spans 16 residues. CDR1 and CDR2 (germline): SNHLY, FYNNEI. CDR3 region: CASSDNRDKGYYEQYF. The CDR3 region has the DNA TGTGCCAGCAGTGATAACAGGGACAAGGGCTACTACGAGCAGTACTTC.

The CDR3 loop reads CASSARTLVRKAFF. DNA for the CDR3: TGTGCCAGCAGTGCCCGGACCTTGGTACGGAAAGCTTTCTTT. The chain uses TRBV2 and TRBJ1-1; no reliable D call. The ends were cut back, 4 bases at V and 9 bases at J, with 18 bases in the middle. Germline V gene data show CDR1 as SNHLY and CDR2 as FYNNEI. The CDR3 has 14 residues.